This T cell receptor beta chain was captured by sequencing in a study of blood T cell repertoires in COVID-19. This clone was picked up a small number of times. The CDR3 runs 18 residues. The junction had 18 bases not matched to a gene; V was cut back by 5 bases and J by 9 bases. The germline V gene encodes CDR1 SEHNR and CDR2 FQNEAQ (reference sequence). Using immunoSEQ multiplex PCR, the repertoire was profiled, and TCRdb retains in-frame clones only, with some absent. The sample records around 150,000 clones, 75% to 90% being singletons. The chain uses TRBV7-9 and TRBJ1-6, with TRBD1 identical over 8 bases. The source material was peripheral blood. This sequence was found in a man aged 60 to 75 with active or convalescent COVID-19. In DNA, the CDR3 is TGTGCCAGCAGCCCCAGAGCTACGACAGGGGTATATGGTTCACCCCTCCACTTT. This gives the protein CASSPRATTGVYGSPLHF.